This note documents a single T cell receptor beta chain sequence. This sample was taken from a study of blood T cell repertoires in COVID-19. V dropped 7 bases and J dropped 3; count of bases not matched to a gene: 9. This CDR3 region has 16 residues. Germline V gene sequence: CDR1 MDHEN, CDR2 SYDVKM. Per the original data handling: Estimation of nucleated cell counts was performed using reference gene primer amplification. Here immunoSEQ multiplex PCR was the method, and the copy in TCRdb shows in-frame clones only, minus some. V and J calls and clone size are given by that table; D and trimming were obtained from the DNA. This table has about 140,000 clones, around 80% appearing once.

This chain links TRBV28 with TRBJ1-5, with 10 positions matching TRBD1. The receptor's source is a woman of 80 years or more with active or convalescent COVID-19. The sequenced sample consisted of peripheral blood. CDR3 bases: TGTGCCAGCAAGAGGGGGGACAGGGGTATCAATCAGCCCCAGCATTTT. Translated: CASKRGDRGINQPQHF.